These 4 T cell receptor beta chains originate from one sample sequenced in a study of T-cell reconstitution after alpha-beta-depleted transplantation in children. During its preparation, the TCRbeta library received unique molecular identifiers. Via MiXCR, TCRdb re-called the PCR reads, giving one row per CDR3 protein. The sample holds fewer than 400,000 distinct CDR3 sequences, over 20% seen once. This sample comprised PBMCs, mostly from graft donor cells, obtained 180 days after TCRalphabeta/CD19-depleted stem cell transplant. These receptors all stem from a male patient younger than 18 who had a stem cell transplant for acute lymphoblastic leukemia, so the T cells may come from the graft donor.

The CDR3 DNA reads as TGTGCCAGCAGCTTGATGGGGGGGGGCACAGATACGCAGTATTTT. Translating gives CASSLMGGGTDTQYF. The V and J genes are TRBV7-8 and TRBJ2-3; 7 nucleotides match TRBD2. With V trimmed by 3 bases and J by 1 base, 4 bases remained unmatched. Per germline, CDR1 SGHVS and CDR2 FQNEAQ. The CDR3 sequence is 15 residues long.

V and J are TRBV5-1 and TRBJ2-7; 10 bases agree with TRBD2. This CDR3 comprises 14 residues. In germline, CDR1 is SGHRS, CDR2 YFSETQ. V dropped 1 base and J dropped 6; count of bases not matched to a gene: 4. CDR3 DNA sequence: TGCGCCAGCAGCTTGAAACTAGCGGGACGCGAGCAGTACTTC. This codes for CASSLKLAGREQYF.

This sequence joins TRBV12-3 or TRBV12-4 and TRBJ1-2; weak D call: TRBD1 (6 bases). V lost 2 bases and J lost 13, with 8 bases in between. This CDR3 contains 10 residues. The CDR3 DNA reads TGTGCCAGCAGTTTATACAGGGTCACCTTC. As protein: CASSLYRVTF.

This clonotype appeared many times. The chain links TRBV28 to TRBJ1-4; 8 bases map to TRBD1. In germline, CDR1 is MDHEN, CDR2 SYDVKM. The ends lost 8 bases at V and 8 bases at J; junction bases unmatched: 10. This CDR3 has 14 amino acids. CDR3: CASGPRGRAEKLFF. The DNA of the CDR3 is TGTGCCAGCGGCCCCAGGGGGCGCGCGGAAAAACTGTTTTTT.